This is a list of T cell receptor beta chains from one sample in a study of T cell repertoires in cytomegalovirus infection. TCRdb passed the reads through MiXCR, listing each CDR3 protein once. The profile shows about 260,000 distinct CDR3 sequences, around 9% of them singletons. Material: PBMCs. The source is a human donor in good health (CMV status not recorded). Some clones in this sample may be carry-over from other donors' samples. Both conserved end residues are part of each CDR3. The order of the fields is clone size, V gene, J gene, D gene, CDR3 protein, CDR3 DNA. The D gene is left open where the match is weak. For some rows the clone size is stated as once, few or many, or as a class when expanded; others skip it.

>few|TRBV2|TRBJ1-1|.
CASSESGRQVAFF
TGTGCCAGCAGTGAATCGGGGAGGCAGGTGGCTTTCTTT
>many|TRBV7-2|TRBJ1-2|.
CASRSTGGASYGYTF
TGTGCCAGCCGTTCGACGGGGGGCGCGAGCTATGGCTACACCTTC
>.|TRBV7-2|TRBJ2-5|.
CASSPGKAQYF
TGTGCCAGCAGCCCGGGGAAGGCCCAGTACTTC
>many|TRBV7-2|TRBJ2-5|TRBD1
CASRPDRAVGAQYF
TGTGCCAGCAGACCGGACAGGGCCGTAGGGGCCCAGTACTTC
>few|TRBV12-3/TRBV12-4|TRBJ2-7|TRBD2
CASSSGGGNYEQYF
TGTGCCAGCAGTTCGGGAGGTGGGAACTACGAGCAGTACTTC
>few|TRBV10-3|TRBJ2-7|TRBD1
CAISDRTGMREQYF
TGTGCCATCAGTGACCGGACAGGGATGAGGGAGCAGTACTTC
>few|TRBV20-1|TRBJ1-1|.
CSASRPNTEAFF
TGCAGTGCTAGTCGACCGAACACTGAAGCTTTCTTT
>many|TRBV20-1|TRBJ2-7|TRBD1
CSAPHSRTGASYEQYF
TGCAGTGCCCCCCATAGTCGGACAGGGGCCTCCTACGAGCAGTACTTC
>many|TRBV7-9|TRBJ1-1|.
CASSLTDKNTEAFF
TGTGCCAGCAGCTTGACAGATAAGAACACTGAAGCTTTCTTT
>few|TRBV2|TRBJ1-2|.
CASRLDGLNYGYTF
TGTGCCAGCAGATTAGACGGACTGAACTATGGCTACACCTTC
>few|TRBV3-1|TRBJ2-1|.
CASSQERAPYNEQFF
TGTGCCAGCAGCCAAGAAAGGGCCCCCTACAATGAGCAGTTCTTC
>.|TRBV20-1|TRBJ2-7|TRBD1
CSASAQVGQDPYEQYF
TGCAGTGCTAGTGCCCAAGTGGGACAGGATCCCTACGAGCAGTACTTC
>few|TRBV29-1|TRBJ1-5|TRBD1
CSVARGNNQPQHF
TGCAGCGTCGCCAGGGGGAACAATCAGCCCCAGCATTTT
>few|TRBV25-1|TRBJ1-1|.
CASRALNTEAFF
TGTGCCAGCAGGGCCCTCAACACTGAAGCTTTCTTT
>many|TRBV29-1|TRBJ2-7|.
CSVRAGSYPREQYF
TGCAGCGTTCGGGCAGGCTCTTACCCAAGAGAGCAGTACTTC
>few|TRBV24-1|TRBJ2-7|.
CATSDRGNYEQYF
TGTGCCACCAGTGATCGCGGGAACTACGAGCAGTACTTC
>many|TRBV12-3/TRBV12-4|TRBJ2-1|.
CASNHRGQVNEQFF
TGTGCCAGCAACCATAGGGGCCAGGTCAATGAGCAGTTCTTC
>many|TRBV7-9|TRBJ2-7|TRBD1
CASSSHRDRDEQYF
TGTGCCAGCAGCTCCCACCGGGACAGGGACGAGCAGTACTTC
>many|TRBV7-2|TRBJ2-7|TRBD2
CASSNRLAGGNEQYF
TGTGCCAGCAGCAACAGACTAGCGGGGGGAAACGAGCAGTACTTC
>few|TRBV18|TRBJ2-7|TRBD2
CASSPGTSGRRGEQYF
TGTGCCAGCTCACCCGGGACTAGCGGCCGGAGGGGCGAGCAGTACTTC
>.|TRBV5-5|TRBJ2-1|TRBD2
CASRSGGIDNEQFF
TGTGCCAGCAGATCGGGGGGGATCGACAATGAGCAGTTCTTC
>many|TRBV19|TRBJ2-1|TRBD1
CASKHDRGRNEQFF
TGTGCCAGCAAACATGACAGGGGGCGGAATGAGCAGTTCTTC
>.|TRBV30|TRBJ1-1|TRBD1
CAWSVGQGFAEAFF
TGTGCCTGGAGTGTGGGACAGGGGTTCGCTGAAGCTTTCTTT
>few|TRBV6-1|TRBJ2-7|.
CASSTGGEQYF
TGTGCCAGCTCTACCGGCGGCGAGCAGTACTTC
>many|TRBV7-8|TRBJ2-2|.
CASSLVGRATANTGELFF
TGTGCCAGCAGCTTAGTAGGGCGGGCCACCGCCAACACCGGGGAGCTGTTTTTT
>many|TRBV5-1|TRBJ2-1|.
CASSLEVLLEQFF
TGCGCCAGCAGCTTGGAAGTTTTGCTTGAGCAGTTCTTC
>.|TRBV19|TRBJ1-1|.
CASSIRVDTEAFF
TGTGCCAGTAGTATAAGAGTTGACACTGAAGCTTTCTTT
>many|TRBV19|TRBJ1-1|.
CASSSRDGERGTEAFF
TGTGCCAGTAGTAGCCGGGACGGAGAAAGAGGAACTGAAGCTTTCTTT
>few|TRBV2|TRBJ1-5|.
CASMGEENQPQHF
TGTGCCAGCATGGGCGAAGAGAATCAGCCCCAGCATTTT
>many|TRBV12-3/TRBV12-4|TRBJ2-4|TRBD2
CASSLATSGGAGNIQYF
TGTGCCAGCAGTTTAGCCACTAGCGGGGGGGCCGGGAACATTCAGTACTTC
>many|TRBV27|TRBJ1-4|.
CASSTTGAREKLFF
TGTGCCAGCAGCACTACCGGGGCGAGGGAAAAACTGTTTTTT
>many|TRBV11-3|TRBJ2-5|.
CASSQAETQYF
TGTGCCAGCAGCCAGGCGGAGACCCAGTACTTC
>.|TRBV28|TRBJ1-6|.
CASSSYGISYNSPLHF
TGTGCCAGCAGCTCCTACGGGATCTCCTATAATTCACCCCTCCACTTT
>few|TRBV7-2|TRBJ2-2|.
CASSPNRGTGELFF
TGTGCCAGCAGCCCAAACCGAGGAACCGGGGAGCTGTTTTTT
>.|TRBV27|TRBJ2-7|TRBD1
CASSLTGNGYEQYF
TGTGCCAGCAGTTTGACAGGGAACGGCTACGAGCAGTACTTC
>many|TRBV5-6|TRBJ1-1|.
CASSWGGTEAFF
TGTGCCAGCAGCTGGGGGGGCACTGAAGCTTTCTTT
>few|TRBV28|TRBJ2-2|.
CASSLSRTARGELFF
TGTGCCAGCAGTTTATCTCGGACGGCACGGGGGGAGCTGTTTTTT
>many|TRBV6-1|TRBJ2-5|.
CASSLGGGSAQYF
TGTGCCAGCAGTCTGGGGGGTGGCTCGGCCCAGTACTTC
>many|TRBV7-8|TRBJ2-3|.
CASSQYSINTDTQYF
TGTGCCAGCAGTCAGTACTCTATAAACACAGATACGCAGTATTTT
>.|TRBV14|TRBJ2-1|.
CASSQKVSSYNEQFF
TGTGCCAGCAGCCAAAAGGTTAGCTCCTACAATGAGCAGTTCTTC
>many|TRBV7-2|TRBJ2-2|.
CASLARTNTGELFF
TGTGCCAGCTTAGCTAGGACGAACACCGGGGAGCTGTTTTTT
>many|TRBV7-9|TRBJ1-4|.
CASSSRRAGKNEKLFF
TGTGCCAGCAGCTCCCGCCGGGCAGGGAAGAATGAAAAACTGTTTTTT
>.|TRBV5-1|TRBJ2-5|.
CASSLGQHSQETQYF
TGCGCCAGCAGCTTGGGACAGCATTCTCAAGAGACCCAGTACTTC
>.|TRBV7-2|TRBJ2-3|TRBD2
CASSAGAGRRTDTQYF
TGTGCCAGCAGCGCAGGAGCGGGACGCCGCACAGATACGCAGTATTTT
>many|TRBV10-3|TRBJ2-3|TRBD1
CAISAFPGQGLDTQYF
TGTGCCATCAGTGCCTTTCCGGGACAGGGACTGGATACGCAGTATTTT
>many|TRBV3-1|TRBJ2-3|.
CASSGVISTDTQYF
TGTGCCAGCAGCGGGGTGATAAGCACAGATACGCAGTATTTT
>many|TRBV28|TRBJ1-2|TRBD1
CAIVDITGGRRSGYGYTF
TGTGCCATCGTTGACATTACAGGGGGGCGAAGATCAGGCTATGGCTACACCTTC
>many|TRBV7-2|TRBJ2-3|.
CASTLSGTDTQYF
TGTGCCAGCACCCTCTCGGGGACAGATACGCAGTATTTT
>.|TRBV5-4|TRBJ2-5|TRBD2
CAAKRGGYQETQYF
TGTGCCGCAAAGCGGGGGGGGTACCAAGAGACCCAGTACTTC
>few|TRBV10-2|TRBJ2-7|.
CASYGGHEQYF
TGCGCCAGCTATGGGGGCCACGAGCAGTACTTC
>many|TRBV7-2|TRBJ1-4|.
CASSLRGGTNEKLFF
TGTGCCAGCAGCCTGAGGGGGGGGACTAATGAAAAACTGTTTTTT
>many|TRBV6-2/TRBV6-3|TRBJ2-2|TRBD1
CASTPRRTGGSPGELFF
TGTGCCAGCACCCCCCGACGGACAGGGGGATCCCCCGGGGAGCTGTTTTTT
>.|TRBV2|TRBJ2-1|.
CASSSRGFWNEQFF
TGTGCCAGCAGTTCCAGGGGTTTCTGGAATGAGCAGTTCTTC
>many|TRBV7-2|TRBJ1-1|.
CASSLQGQLNTEAFF
TGTGCCAGCAGCTTACAAGGACAGTTGAACACTGAAGCTTTCTTT
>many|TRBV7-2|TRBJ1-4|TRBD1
CASSYDRGNEKLFF
TGTGCCAGCAGCTACGACAGGGGGAATGAAAAACTGTTTTTT
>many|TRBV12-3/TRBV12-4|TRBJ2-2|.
CASSPQEDRELFF
TGTGCCAGCAGTCCCCAGGAGGACCGGGAGCTGTTTTTT
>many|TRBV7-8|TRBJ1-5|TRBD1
CASSFDRTGNQPQHF
TGTGCCAGCAGCTTTGATCGGACAGGGAATCAGCCCCAGCATTTT
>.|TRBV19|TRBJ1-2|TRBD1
CASRRRVDRNWAGYGYTF
TGTGCCAGTAGACGGAGGGTGGACAGGAATTGGGCTGGCTATGGCTACACCTTC
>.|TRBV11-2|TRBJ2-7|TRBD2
CASSLDRASGNEQYF
TGTGCCAGCAGCCTGGATCGGGCTAGCGGGAACGAGCAGTACTTC